This TCR beta chain was identified during a study of post-analysis software for immune sequencing data. The CDR3 covers 15 residues. The V gene's germline CDR1 is MDHEN and CDR2 SYDVKM. Trimming cost V 3 bases and J 1 base, with 12 bases left between them. Study results and caveats: Controls had lower frequencies than patients of a handful of TRBV segments, which included TRBV5-6, TRBV5-1 and TRBV20-1.

As to this clonotype: Antigen unknown.

Unique molecular identifiers had been added to the TCR beta cDNA libraries. TCRdb called the PCR reads again in MiXCR, with one record for every CDR3 protein. Seen here are roughly 410,000 distinct CDR3 sequences, roughly 36% observed once, and the top ten hold roughly an eighth. The gene calls are TRBV28 and TRBJ1-1, with D uncertain. The sequence came from a girl aged 5-17 years with multiple sclerosis. The sequencing sample was made of blood. In DNA, the CDR3 is TGTGCCAGCAGTTTGATTGGCGGGAAGAACACTGAAGCTTTCTTT. Protein: CASSLIGGKNTEAFF.